These T cell receptor beta chains were read from a single sample in a study of T cell repertoires in cytomegalovirus infection. TCRdb used MiXCR to reprocess the reads, holding one entry per CDR3 protein. This sample has around 740,000 distinct CDR3 sequences, with 35% to 45% found just once. What was sequenced was PBMCs. The receptor source for this set is a human donor in good health (CMV status not recorded). Some clones in this sample may be carry-over from other donors' samples. Each CDR3 is given with its conserved first and last residue. D genes are given only for firm matches. Clone size is shown for a subset of rows, as once, few, many or a class of expanded clone.

v_call,j_call,clone_size,d_call,cdr3_nt,cdr3_aa
TRBV19,TRBJ1-2,few,TRBD1,TGTGCCAGTAGGGGCCCGGACAGGGGAGGCGGCTACACCTTC,CASRGPDRGGGYTF
TRBV7-9,TRBJ2-1,.,TRBD1,TGTGCCAGCAGCCTTCTCCGGGACAGGGGGTACAATGAGCAGTTCTTC,CASSLLRDRGYNEQFF
TRBV6-1,TRBJ1-1,.,.,TGTGCCAGCAGTTTTGAACAGGGTTGGTTTTCTGAAGCTTTCTTT,CASSFEQGWFSEAFF
TRBV20-1,TRBJ2-1,.,TRBD2,TGCAGTGCTGACACGGGACTAGCGGGAGGGCCTTGGGATGAGCAGTTCTTC,CSADTGLAGGPWDEQFF
TRBV6-8,TRBJ1-1,.,.,TGTGCCATTCAGATGGGGCTGAACACTGAAGCTTTCTTT,CAIQMGLNTEAFF
TRBV4-2,TRBJ2-5,few,.,TGTGCCAGCAGCCAAGACAGAGGGCCATCCTGGGTGACCCAGTACTTC,CASSQDRGPSWVTQYF
TRBV28,TRBJ1-4,.,TRBD1,TGTGCCAGCAGTTTTAGGGACAGGGAGGGTGAAAAACTGTTTTTT,CASSFRDREGEKLFF
TRBV5-1,TRBJ2-2,.,TRBD1,TGCGCCAGCAGCCCTGGGACAGAAGCCGGGGAGCTGTTTTTT,CASSPGTEAGELFF
TRBV7-8,TRBJ1-3,many,.,TGTGCCAGCAGCTTCGGAAACTCTGGAAACACCATATATTTT,CASSFGNSGNTIYF
TRBV20-1,TRBJ1-1,few,.,TGCAGTGCTAGGGTCGCGGCTCTGACGGTGAACACTGAAGCTTTCTTT,CSARVAALTVNTEAFF
TRBV13,TRBJ2-2,.,.,TGTGCCAGCGGGACTTCTTACACCGGGGAGCTGTTTTTT,CASGTSYTGELFF
TRBV25-1,TRBJ1-5,few,.,TGTGCCAGCAGTGAAAAATGGGACACCGGCGATCAGCCCCAGCATTTT,CASSEKWDTGDQPQHF
TRBV14,TRBJ1-1,many,.,TGTGCCAGCAGCCCCGGGTGGAACACTGAAGCTTTCTTT,CASSPGWNTEAFF
TRBV4-2,TRBJ2-7,few,.,TGTGCCAGCAGCGACGTTACAGCAGGAGGCTCCTACGAGCAGTACTTC,CASSDVTAGGSYEQYF
TRBV5-3,TRBJ1-6,.,.,TGTGCCAGCAGCTTTTCGACCAATTCACCCCTCCACTTT,CASSFSTNSPLHF
TRBV6-6,TRBJ1-1,.,TRBD1,TGTGCCAGCACTATGACAGGGGGTTTGGCTTTCTTT,CASTMTGGLAFF
TRBV12-3/TRBV12-4,TRBJ2-2,.,TRBD1,TGTGCCAGCAGTGCGACAGGGTTGGGGACCGGGGAGCTGTTTTTT,CASSATGLGTGELFF
TRBV7-4,TRBJ2-3,.,.,TGTGCCAGCAGCTCTTCGACAGGACTCACAGATACGCAGTATTTT,CASSSSTGLTDTQYF
TRBV5-4,TRBJ2-7,.,.,TGTGCCAGCCATTCCCAGGGGAGGTACGAGCAGTACTTC,CASHSQGRYEQYF
TRBV20-1,TRBJ1-6,.,.,TGCAGTGCTCGAAGGGACAATAAAGAGAATTCACCCCTCCACTTT,CSARRDNKENSPLHF
TRBV20-1,TRBJ2-2,few,.,TGCAGTGCTAGAGATCCACCCCTAGGGGAGTCCGGGGAGCTGTTTTTT,CSARDPPLGESGELFF
TRBV24-1,TRBJ2-7,.,TRBD2,TGTGCCACCAGTGAAGGACTAGCTAAGGAGCAGTACTTC,CATSEGLAKEQYF
TRBV7-8,TRBJ2-5,.,.,TGTGCCAGCAGCTTAACGTTAGGGGAGACCCAGTACTTC,CASSLTLGETQYF
TRBV7-6,TRBJ2-2,many,.,TGTGCCAGCAGCTTAGACGGGGGCACCGGGGAGCTGTTTTTT,CASSLDGGTGELFF
TRBV7-9,TRBJ2-3,few,.,TGTGCCAGCAGCGCCTACGATACGCAGTATTTT,CASSAYDTQYF
TRBV28,TRBJ1-2,.,TRBD1,TGTGCCAGCAGGAGAGGACAGGGCTATGGCTACACCTTC,CASRRGQGYGYTF
TRBV28,TRBJ2-5,.,TRBD1,TGTGCCAGCAGTTCGACCCGACAGGGGAGAAGGGAGACCCAGTACTTC,CASSSTRQGRRETQYF
TRBV28,TRBJ1-4,.,.,TGTGCCAGCAGGTCAGGGGCTAATGAAAAACTGTTTTTT,CASRSGANEKLFF
TRBV10-3,TRBJ2-1,.,.,TGTGCCATCAGTGAGGGGGGGGGCCGTGAGCAGTTCTTC,CAISEGGGREQFF
TRBV2,TRBJ2-7,.,TRBD1,TGTGCCAACCGGGACAGGGTGGCCTACGAGCAGTACTTC,CANRDRVAYEQYF
TRBV28,TRBJ2-7,few,TRBD2,TGTGCCAGCAGTCCTCCCTCAGGGAGGGGTCGGGAGCAGTACTTC,CASSPPSGRGREQYF
TRBV7-2,TRBJ1-1,.,.,TGTGCCAGCAGCTTACCCCCAGGGTGGGGCACTGAAGCTTTCTTC,CASSLPPGWGTEAFF
TRBV27,TRBJ2-3,.,TRBD2,TGTGCCAGCCGGGATGGACTAGCGGGGGAGACGCAGTATTTT,CASRDGLAGETQYF
TRBV11-2,TRBJ2-5,.,TRBD1,TGTGCCAGCAGCCCCAGACAGGGGACGGAGTCAGGAGAGACCCAGTACTTC,CASSPRQGTESGETQYF
TRBV7-9,TRBJ1-5,.,.,TGTGCCAGCAGCTTAGTCACGGGGGCCCTGAATCAGCCCCAGCATTTT,CASSLVTGALNQPQHF
TRBV28,TRBJ1-1,many,.,TGTGCCAGCAGGCGGACAGTGAACACTGAAGCTTTCTTT,CASRRTVNTEAFF
TRBV29-1,TRBJ1-3,few,.,TGCAGCGTTAATGCGGGGGCTGGAAACACCATATATTTT,CSVNAGAGNTIYF
TRBV7-8,TRBJ2-1,many,TRBD2,TGTGCCAGCAGCCTGACTAGCGGGATTAGCAATGAGCAGTTCTTC,CASSLTSGISNEQFF
TRBV20-1,TRBJ2-2,few,.,TGCAGTGCTAGAGCGGGAACGAATCGGGGTACCGGGGAGCTGTTTTTT,CSARAGTNRGTGELFF
TRBV4-2,TRBJ2-3,.,TRBD2,TGTGCCAGCAGCCACCTTGAGCGGGGGGGCACAGATACGCAGTATTTT,CASSHLERGGTDTQYF
TRBV7-8,TRBJ2-5,.,TRBD2,TGTGCCAGCAGCTTATACTCTGGACTAGCGCCGCAAGAGACCCAGTACTTC,CASSLYSGLAPQETQYF
TRBV5-6,TRBJ2-1,few,TRBD2,TGTGCCAGCAGCTCCCGGACTAGCGGGAGAGTATCCTACAATGAGCAGTTCTTC,CASSSRTSGRVSYNEQFF
TRBV28,TRBJ2-1,.,.,TGTGCCAGCAGTTTACCCCCTGACGGGAGCTCCTACAATGAGCAGTTCTTC,CASSLPPDGSSYNEQFF
TRBV7-9,TRBJ2-2,.,.,TGTGCCAGCAGCTTAGCCAGCGCGAACACCGGGGAGCTGTTTTTT,CASSLASANTGELFF
TRBV12-3/TRBV12-4,TRBJ1-5,.,TRBD1,TGTGCCAGCAGTTTTACCGGGACAGGGATCCAGCCCCAGCATTTT,CASSFTGTGIQPQHF
TRBV5-6,TRBJ1-5,.,.,TGTGCCAGCAGCTTCAGCGTCCATCCCAATCAGCCCCAGCATTTT,CASSFSVHPNQPQHF